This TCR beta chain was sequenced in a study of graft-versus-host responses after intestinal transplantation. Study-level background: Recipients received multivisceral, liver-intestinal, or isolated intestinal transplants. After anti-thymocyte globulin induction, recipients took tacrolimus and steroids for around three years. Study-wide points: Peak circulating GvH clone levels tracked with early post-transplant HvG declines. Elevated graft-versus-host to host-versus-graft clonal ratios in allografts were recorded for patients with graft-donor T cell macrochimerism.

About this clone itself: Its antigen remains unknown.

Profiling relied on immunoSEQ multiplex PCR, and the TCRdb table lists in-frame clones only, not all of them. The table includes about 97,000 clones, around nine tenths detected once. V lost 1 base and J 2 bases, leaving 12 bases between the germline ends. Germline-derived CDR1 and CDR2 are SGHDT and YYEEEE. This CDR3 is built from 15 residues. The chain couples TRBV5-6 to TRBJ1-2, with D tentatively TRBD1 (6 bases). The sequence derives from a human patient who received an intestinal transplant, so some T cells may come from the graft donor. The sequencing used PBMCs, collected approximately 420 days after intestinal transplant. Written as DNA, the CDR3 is TGTGCCAGCAGCTTGACTACAGGGCCGAACTATGGCTACACCTTC. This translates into CASSLTTGPNYGYTF.